These 30 T cell receptor beta chains were all obtained from the same sample, sequenced in a study of cytomegalovirus exposure and HLA in healthy donors. Primers: 60 Vbeta forward and 13 Jbeta reverse. Generated by immunoSEQ multiplex PCR, the TCRdb table keeps only in-frame clones and is missing some. The data show about 63,000 clones, about 65% seen once. The source material was PBMCs. Every receptor here comes from a man in his fifties or sixties in good health and CMV-seropositive.

The genes are TRBV5-3 and TRBJ1-5, with 7 bases aligning to TRBD1. TRBV5-3 is sorted into the ORF group, with uncertain function. The CDR3 sequence is 16 residues long. The J segment lost 1 base and the V segment lost 2 bases, leaving 6 bases of the junction unmatched. The CDR3 bases are TGTGCCAGAAGCTTCGGACAGGCTTCCAGCAATCAGCCCCAGCATTTT. Its translation is CARSFGQASSNQPQHF.

This CDR3 is CASSMTGGISHEQFF. In nucleotides, the CDR3 is TGTGCCAGTAGTATGACAGGGGGCATCAGCCATGAGCAGTTCTTC. This chain joins TRBV19 and TRBJ2-1; TRBD1 agrees at 10 bases. Germline V gene data show CDR1 as LNHDA and CDR2 as SQIVND (reference sequence). This CDR3 is 15 amino acids long. Trimming at V came to 3 bases and at J to 8 bases, leaving 7 bases not matched to a gene.

This clone was counted between two and nine times. This sequence joins TRBV5-1 and TRBJ2-7; possibly TRBD2 for D (6 bases). The length of the CDR3 is 16 residues. V lost 0 bases and J 5 bases, leaving 18 bases between the germline ends. Germline values: CDR1 SGHRS, CDR2 YFSETQ. Here the CDR3 reads CASSLEGGAPAHEQYF. Written as DNA, the CDR3 is TGCGCCAGCAGCTTGGAAGGAGGGGCCCCCGCCCACGAGCAGTACTTC. Using reference TRBV5-1 and TRBJ2-7 for the parts outside the CDR3, the full variable domain is KAGVTQTPRYLIKTRGQQVTLSCSPISGHRSVSWYQQTPGQGLQFLFEYFSETQRNKGNFPGRFSGRQFSNSRSEMNVSTLELGDSALYLCASSLEGGAPAHEQYFGPGTRLTVT.

The rearrangement links TRBV4-3 to TRBJ1-5, with D tentatively TRBD1 (5 bases). The germline CDR1 and CDR2 sequences are LGHNA and YSLEER. Trimming pared 4 bases from V and 7 bases from J, leaving 11 bases between. The CDR3 runs to 13 residues. The CDR3 nucleotides are TGCGCCAGCAGCCCGGGTCAGGGCCAGCCCCAGCATTTT. It is translated as CASSPGQGQPQHF.

The rearrangement joins TRBV25-1 to TRBJ1-1; D is unresolved. Deletions cut 6 bases from V and 4 bases from J, with 18 bases between. The V gene's germline CDR1 is MGHDK and CDR2 SYGVNS. The CDR3 spans 15 residues. The CDR3 is CASRDGVMRGTEAFF. DNA for the CDR3: TGTGCCAGCAGAGACGGGGTAATGAGAGGCACTGAAGCTTTCTTT.

This clone was seen a handful of times. V is TRBV4-1 and J is TRBJ2-7; TRBD1 matches 8 bases. The CDR3 has 18 amino acids. Germline trimming cut 1 base from V and 0 bases from J; bases unmatched to any gene: 11. Germline loops: CDR1 MGHRA, CDR2 YSYEKL. The CDR3 is CASSQAPQGAIPSYEQYF. DNA for the CDR3: TGCGCCAGCAGCCAAGCCCCCCAGGGGGCGATTCCCTCCTACGAGCAGTACTTC.

This chain links TRBV28 with TRBJ1-1; 10 positions match TRBD1. The CDR3 totals 14 residues. Germline V gene lookup returns CDR1 MDHEN and CDR2 SYDVKM. J was trimmed by 0 bases and V by 7 bases; bases with no gene match: 2. CDR3 in DNA: TGTGCCAGCAACGGACAGGGGGTGAACACTGAAGCTTTCTTT. This sequence encodes CASNGQGVNTEAFF.

The genes are TRBV7-3 and TRBJ1-2; D is unclear. CDR3 size: 15 residues. V was clipped by 5 bases and J by 2 bases, with 15 bases between them. Germline values: CDR1 SGHTA, CDR2 FQGTGA. The CDR3: CASSPGGGSNYGYTF. DNA of the CDR3: TGTGCCAGCAGCCCGGGCGGAGGCTCGAACTATGGCTACACCTTC. The entire variable domain, with the rest obtained from reference TRBV7-3 and TRBJ1-2, is as follows: GAGVSQTPSNKVTEKGKYVELRCDPISGHTALYWYRQSLGQGPEFLIYFQGTGAADDSGLPNDRFFAVRPEGSVSTLKIQRTERGDSAVYLCASSPGGGSNYGYTFGSGTRLTVV.

The chain carries TRBV4-1 and TRBJ2-1; possible D gene TRBD1, 6 bases. From germline, CDR1 is MGHRA and CDR2 YSYEKL. V lost 2 bases, J lost 6 bases, and 14 bases lay in between. The CDR3 is 15 residues long. The DNA of the CDR3 is TGCGCCAGCAGCCAACCGGGACAACATTTCAATGAGCAGTTCTTC. This encodes CASSQPGQHFNEQFF.

This chain connects TRBV9 to TRBJ1-3; D gene unclear. Germline V gene data show CDR1 as SGDLS and CDR2 as YYNGEE. V gave up 4 bases and J gave up 0 bases, with 14 bases separating them. CDR3 length: 16 residues. The CDR3 nucleotides are TGTGCCAGCAGCATCACCGGGAAGGACTCTGGAAACACCATATATTTT. This gives the protein CASSITGKDSGNTIYF. Full variable domain (missing parts from reference TRBV9 and TRBJ1-3): DSGVTQTPKHLITATGQRVTLRCSPRSGDLSVYWYQQSLDQGLQFLIQYYNGEERAKGNILERFSAQQFPDLHSELNLSSLELGDSALYFCASSITGKDSGNTIYFGEGSWLTVV.

Regarding this clone: This is likely an artifact of a read error, given a far larger clone one base away. The CDR3 end shows no conserved phenylalanine or tryptophan, and so a read error is likely. Other DNA sequences in the sample encode the same CDR3. The chain combines TRBV6-5 with TRBJ2-2; 8 bases map to TRBD1. CDR3 length: 15 residues. The junction had 8 bases not matched to a gene; V was cut back by 7 bases and J by 4 bases. Germline CDR1 and CDR2: MNHEY and SVGAGI. Here the CDR3 DNA reads TGTGCCAGCACCCCCTTGGACAGGGTCACCGGGGAGCTGTTTGTT. Residues: CASTPLDRVTGELFV.

V gene TRBV10-3 combines with J gene TRBJ2-1; TRBD1 aligns across 7 bases. The CDR3 consists of 15 residues. Germline V CDR1 and CDR2: ENHRY, SYGVKD. Losses at the gene ends were 2 bases for V and 2 bases for J; bases not matched to a gene: 3. The DNA for the CDR3 is TGTGCCATCAGTGAGGTGGACAGGCCCTACAATGAGCAGTTCTTC. This encodes CAISEVDRPYNEQFF.

This chain connects TRBV30 to TRBJ1-6; D might be TRBD1 (6 bases). Germline loops: CDR1 GTSNPN, CDR2 SVGIG (reference sequence). Trimming stripped 0 bases from V and 7 bases from J, with 7 bases between. There are 13 residues in the CDR3. In DNA form, the CDR3 reads TGTGCCTGGAGTGTAAGGGGGAATTCACCCCTCCACTTT. Amino acids: CAWSVRGNSPLHF.

This clone was observed a single time. The J gene is TRBJ1-5, the V gene TRBV6-1, with D tentatively TRBD1 (6 bases). The ends were cut back, 5 bases at V and 6 bases at J, with 11 bases in the middle. The CDR3 consists of 13 residues. The germline CDR1 and CDR2 sequences are MNHNS and SASEGT. The CDR3 sequence: CASSTYRVQPQHF. The CDR3 DNA reads as TGTGCCAGCAGTACCTACAGGGTTCAGCCCCAGCATTTT.

The rearrangement links TRBV4-3 to TRBJ2-6; a weak D match, TRBD2 (6 bases). CDR1 is LGHNA, CDR2 YSLEER, per germline. V was cut by 0 bases and J by 3 bases, with 15 bases left in between. CDR3 length: 18 residues. This CDR3 is CASSQDPGGGNGANVLTF. In nucleotides, the CDR3 is TGCGCCAGCAGCCAAGATCCAGGAGGCGGGAATGGGGCCAACGTCCTGACTTTC.

V and J are TRBV10-2 and TRBJ1-4, with 7 bases fitting TRBD1. CDR3 length: 17 amino acids. The J segment lost 7 bases and the V segment lost 6 bases, leaving 17 bases of the junction unmatched. Germline CDR1 reads WSHSY; CDR2 reads SAAADI. The CDR3: CASSGPRFSGGSEKLFF. The CDR3 DNA reads TGCGCCAGCAGCGGACCCAGGTTTTCAGGGGGAAGTGAAAAACTGTTTTTT.

This chain joins TRBV19 and TRBJ2-3; D is uncertain. CDR1 is LNHDA, CDR2 SQIVND, per germline (reference sequence). V lost 5 bases and J lost 5, with 11 bases in between. This CDR3 region has 13 residues. The CDR3 is CASSPQVGDTQYF. CDR3 nucleotides: TGTGCCAGTAGTCCGCAGGTTGGAGATACGCAGTATTTT.

This sequence joins TRBV14 and TRBJ2-2; D gene uncertain. V was pared by 0 bases and J by 8 bases, with 7 bases between. Germline loops: CDR1 SGHDN, CDR2 FVKESK. The CDR3 covers 13 residues. DNA of the CDR3: TGTGCCAGCAGCCAAGATCCTAGGGGGGAGCTGTTTTTT. Its protein product is CASSQDPRGELFF.

This clone was detected once. The chain carries TRBV27 and TRBJ1-1; the D is unclear. The CDR3 length is 15 residues. V was trimmed by 3 bases and J by 1 base, leaving 12 bases between them. Germline V CDR1 and CDR2: MNHEY, SMNVEV (reference sequence). This CDR3 is CASSLSGLRNTEAFF. CDR3 coding DNA: TGTGCCAGCAGTTTGTCAGGTCTTAGGAACACTGAAGCTTTCTTT.

V usage is TRBV9 and J usage is TRBJ2-3; 12 nucleotides match TRBD2. Germline V lookup: CDR1 SGDLS, CDR2 YYNGEE. The V and J ends lost 0 bases and 2 bases, in that order; junction bases with no gene match: 4. The CDR3 is 17 residues long. In DNA, the CDR3 is TGTGCCAGCAGCGTAGAGCCTAGCGGGGGGGCCACAGATACGCAGTATTTT. Translation gives CASSVEPSGGATDTQYF.

The chain couples TRBV30 to TRBJ1-5, with 7 bases that match TRBD1. Germline-derived CDR1 and CDR2 are GTSNPN and SVGIG (reference sequence). Germline trimming cut 4 bases from V and 0 bases from J; bases unmatched to any gene: 6. The CDR3 is 15 residues long. The CDR3 DNA reads as TGTGCCTGGAAGGGGGCCGGGGATAGCAATCAGCCCCAGCATTTT. Amino acids: CAWKGAGDSNQPQHF.

This clone was detected once. This chain links TRBV4-1 with TRBJ2-2; D perhaps matches TRBD2 (6 bases). Trimming cost V 4 bases and J 3 bases, with 12 bases left between them. The CDR3 loop spans 15 amino acids. The germline V gene has CDR1 MGHRA and CDR2 YSYEKL. CDR3 protein: CASSREAAYTGELFF. Written as DNA, the CDR3 is TGCGCCAGCAGCCGGGAGGCAGCCTACACCGGGGAGCTGTTTTTT.

This clone was counted only a few times. This rearrangement joins TRBV4-1 to TRBJ2-7; 8 bases are shared with TRBD2. V lost 0 bases to trimming and J lost 8 bases; unmatched junction nucleotides: 12. CDR3 size: 16 residues. The V gene's germline CDR1 is MGHRA and CDR2 YSYEKL. The CDR3 sequence: CASSQESGSPVWQQYF. The CDR3 bases are TGCGCCAGCAGCCAAGAGAGCGGGAGTCCCGTTTGGCAGCAGTACTTC.

The genes are TRBV7-2 and TRBJ2-7, with TRBD1 matching over 7 bases. V dropped 0 bases and J dropped 3; count of bases not matched to a gene: 5. Germline V lookup: CDR1 SGHTA, CDR2 FQGNSA. CDR3 length equals 15 residues. DNA of the CDR3: TGTGCCAGCAGCTTAGCTGGACAGGAAGGCTACGAGCAGTACTTC. Protein sequence: CASSLAGQEGYEQYF.

The chain's CDR3 is CASSVEQGFSYGYTF. CDR3 in DNA: TGTGCCAGCAGTGTGGAGCAGGGCTTTAGCTATGGCTACACCTTC. This chain uses TRBV25-1 with TRBJ1-2; perhaps TRBD1 as D (5 bases). Germline V CDR1 and CDR2: MGHDK, SYGVNS. The CDR3 sequence is 15 residues long. V was pared by 4 bases and J by 4 bases, with 16 bases between.

This chain connects TRBV5-1 to TRBJ1-1; 10 bases are a match to TRBD1. Germline V gene data show CDR1 as SGHRS and CDR2 as YFSETQ. The CDR3 has 14 residues. V lost 3 bases to trimming and J lost 4 bases; unmatched junction nucleotides: 3. Here the CDR3 DNA reads TGCGCCAGCAGCTCCGGGACAGGGGTCACTGAAGCTTTCTTT. Its protein product is CASSSGTGVTEAFF. The full variable domain, with the rest looked up from reference TRBV5-1 and TRBJ1-1, is KAGVTQTPRYLIKTRGQQVTLSCSPISGHRSVSWYQQTPGQGLQFLFEYFSETQRNKGNFPGRFSGRQFSNSRSEMNVSTLELGDSALYLCASSSGTGVTEAFFGQGTRLTVV.

V gene TRBV9 combines with J gene TRBJ1-4; D remains unclear. CDR1 is SGDLS and CDR2 is YYNGEE in the germline V gene. The CDR3 length is 10 residues. V dropped 7 bases and J dropped 8 bases, with 6 bases sitting between them. In DNA form, the CDR3 reads TGTGCCAGCGGAGGGGAAAAACTGTTTTTT. The encoded protein is CASGGEKLFF.

The chain carries TRBV15 and TRBJ2-5; weak D call: TRBD2 (6 bases). V gave up 0 bases and J gave up 9 bases, with 11 bases separating them. The V gene's germline CDR1 is LNHNV and CDR2 YYDKDF (reference sequence). This CDR3 has 13 residues. In DNA, the CDR3 is TGTGCCACCAGCAGAGAGGTGCGGGACTCCCAGTACTTC. It codes for CATSREVRDSQYF.

The CDR3 coding sequence is TGTGCCAGCAGCTTGGCCAGGGGGCTCGGGGAGCAGTACTTC. Translating gives CASSLARGLGEQYF. This chain connects TRBV7-9 to TRBJ2-7, with 8 bases lining up with TRBD1. V lost 3 bases, J lost 7 bases, and 8 bases stayed unmatched. The CDR3 is made up of 14 amino acids. Germline V gives CDR1 SEHNR, CDR2 FQNEAQ (reference sequence).

The chain employs TRBV9 and TRBJ2-2, with 9 bases that match TRBD1. The CDR3 length is 16 residues. Germline loops: CDR1 SGDLS, CDR2 YYNGEE. V lost 3 bases to trimming and J lost 4 bases; unmatched junction nucleotides: 7. CDR3 in amino acids: CASSGLTGGLTGELFF. The CDR3 DNA sequence: TGTGCCAGCAGCGGCCTAACAGGGGGCCTCACCGGGGAGCTGTTTTTT.